The present T cell receptor (beta chain) was sequenced within a study of blood T cell repertoires in COVID-19. Produced via immunoSEQ multiplex PCR; TCRdb's table is partial and in-frame only. This table holds a few hundred thousand clones, roughly 86% found once. The CDR3 contains 15 residues. The germline V gene has CDR1 SGHDT and CDR2 YYEEEE. With 3 bases removed from V and 4 bases from J, the gap between germline ends came to 16 bases. The sequenced material came from peripheral blood. V usage is TRBV5-6 and J usage is TRBJ1-1; a possible D gene is TRBD1 (6 bases). The TCR sequence derives from a man aged 40-49 years who had recovered from COVID-19. Here the CDR3 reads CASSSNVAGATEAFF. DNA for the CDR3: TGTGCCAGCAGCTCTAATGTAGCAGGGGCCACTGAAGCTTTCTTT.